The T cell receptor (beta chain) under discussion was sequenced for a study of blood T cells in healthy people across ages. Study results and limitations: Diversity figures derived from one million T cells were judged to underestimate the true value.

Caucasian, healthy and from Russia, the donors were aged between roughly 6 and 100. Together with a sample-barcoded 5' primer, a J-beta primer mix was included in a second PCR lasting roughly 7 to 11 cycles. Each TCR beta cDNA got a 12-nucleotide random molecular identifier. One entry per CDR3 protein results from TCRdb running MiXCR on the 5' RACE reads. This table holds about 1.8 million distinct CDR3 sequences, roughly 50% found once. Worth noting for this clonotype: The antigen remains unidentified.

Germline loops: CDR1 SGHTA, CDR2 FQGNSA. The length of the CDR3 is 14 residues. With 4 bases removed from V and 4 bases from J, the gap between germline ends came to 13 bases. Sequenced input: blood. J is TRBJ1-2 and V is TRBV7-2; a possible D gene is TRBD1 (5 bases). The TCR originated in a woman aged 40-49 years in good health. CDR3 residues: CASSSPTAFYGYTF. In nucleotides, the CDR3 is TGTGCCAGCAGCTCACCGACAGCCTTCTATGGCTACACCTTC.